A selection of T cell receptor beta chains follows, all from one sample in a study of tissue T cells after allogeneic stem cell transplantation. Assay: immunoSEQ multiplex PCR; the TCRdb copy retains only in-frame clones and omits some. The sample lists 800 or so clones, approximately 49% seen once, with under 45% in the top ten. Sequenced material: blood, taken at autopsy. The receptors come from a female patient aged 35-70 years with steroid-refractory graft-versus-host disease after an allogeneic stem cell transplant. Some T cells may possibly be graft donor cells. CDR3s leave out the opening cysteine and the closing phenylalanine or tryptophan. Clone size, where shown, is once, few, many, or a class for clones that have expanded.

abundance,j_gene,v_gene,CDR3aa
NA,TRBJ1-1,TRBV9,ASSVDGVHTEAF
few,TRBJ1-2,TRBV29-1,SVVGTNYGYT
few,TRBJ2-1,TRBV12-3/TRBV12-4,ASSLVGGDEQF
few,TRBJ1-4,TRBV5-1,ASSLDGFNEKLF
NA,TRBJ1-6,TRBV30,AWSALPGRWNSPLH
NA,TRBJ1-2,TRBV20-1,SASRVRGNYGYT
NA,TRBJ2-5,TRBV15,ATSRDSLAGGWGTQY
once,TRBJ2-5,TRBV11-3,ASSPGLLKGTQY
NA,TRBJ2-3,TRBV18,ASRRTDTQY
NA,TRBJ2-3,TRBV7-6,ASSLVRGLTSTDTQY
NA,TRBJ1-5,TRBV7-9,ASSLASQPQH
large,TRBJ1-2,TRBV19,ASSIGGHYGYT
NA,TRBJ1-1,TRBV6-2/TRBV6-3,ASSYERELDWVGNTEAF
large,TRBJ2-1,TRBV4-2,ASSQRTSGGRNEQF
NA,TRBJ1-2,TRBV10-3,AISDSRGYGYT
hyperexpanded,TRBJ2-7,TRBV28,ASSLGLAGMEQY
NA,TRBJ1-1,TRBV11-2,ASSSRGGNTEAF
NA,TRBJ2-2,TRBV27,ASRTGFDTGELF
large,TRBJ2-2,TRBV4-1,ASSLSESNTGELF
NA,TRBJ2-2,TRBV7-3,ASSLTNTGELF
NA,TRBJ1-4,TRBV5-1,ASSLTGAANEKLF
large,TRBJ1-2,TRBV18,ASSPNSLSYGYT
few,TRBJ2-3,TRBV24-1,ATNNGFADTQY
NA,TRBJ2-2,TRBV6-5,ASSSGLPTGELF
few,TRBJ2-5,TRBV3-1/TRBV3-2,ASSQLAGETQY
large,TRBJ2-6,TRBV5-8,ASVWSGANVLT
NA,TRBJ1-1,TRBV19,ASSKVVMNTEAF
NA,TRBJ2-6,TRBV18,ASSLYFDRAPIGANVLT
NA,TRBJ2-7,TRBV19,ASSISGTGLGEQY
NA,TRBJ2-7,TRBV2,ASSGTGVEQY
few,TRBJ1-4,TRBV12-5,ASGLGQGKEKLF
NA,TRBJ1-1,TRBV4-2,ASSHGQGIANTEAF
NA,TRBJ2-3,TRBV15,ATSRQPVDTQY
few,TRBJ2-7,TRBV4-1,ASSQDPRYEQY
NA,TRBJ1-2,TRBV18,ASSPNYGYT
few,TRBJ1-3,TRBV19,ASGVPGNTIY
NA,TRBJ1-2,TRBV11-2,ASSLDPGQVYGYT
large,TRBJ1-2,TRBV27,ASSFLGQAGGYT
hyperexpanded,TRBJ2-2,TRBV7-2,ASSPRWEAAGELF
NA,TRBJ1-2,TRBV24-1,ATSAWEGQIHGYT
NA,TRBJ2-2,TRBV5-1,ASSGLAGVVGELF